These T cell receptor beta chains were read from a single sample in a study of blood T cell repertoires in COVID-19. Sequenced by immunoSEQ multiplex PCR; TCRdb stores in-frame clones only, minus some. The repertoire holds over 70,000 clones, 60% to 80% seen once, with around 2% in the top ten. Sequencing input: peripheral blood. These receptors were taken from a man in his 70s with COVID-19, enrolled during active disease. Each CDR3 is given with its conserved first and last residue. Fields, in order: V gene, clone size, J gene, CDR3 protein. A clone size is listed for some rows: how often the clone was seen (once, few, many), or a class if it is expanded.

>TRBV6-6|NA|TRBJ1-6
CASIPTGAYNSPLHF
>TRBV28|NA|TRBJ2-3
CASKLAGGADTQYF
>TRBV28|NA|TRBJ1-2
CASSSPGTGSSGYTF
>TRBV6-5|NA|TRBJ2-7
CASTPDRVAYEQYF
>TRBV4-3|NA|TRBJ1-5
CASSQSRGDMVNQPQHF
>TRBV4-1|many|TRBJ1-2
CASSQEDGGLYGYTF
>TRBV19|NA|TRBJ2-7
CASSIGLFAAPSYEQYF
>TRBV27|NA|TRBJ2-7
CASSSLGTSSYEQYF
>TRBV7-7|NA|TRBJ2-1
CASSLTGTSGSLNEQFF
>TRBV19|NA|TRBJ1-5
CASSPAGRANQPQHF
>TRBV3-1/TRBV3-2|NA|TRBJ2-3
CASSQYSDTQYF
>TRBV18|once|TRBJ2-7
CASSPGPAAEQYF
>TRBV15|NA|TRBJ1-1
CATSRWGSPTEAFF
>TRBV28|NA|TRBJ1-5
CASSLLSNQPQHF
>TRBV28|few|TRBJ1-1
CASSLRGGAGRTEAFF
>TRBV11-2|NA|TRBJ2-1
CASSLTGSYNEQFF
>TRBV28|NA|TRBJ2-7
CASSPQAGGAPYEQYF
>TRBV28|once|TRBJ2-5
CASRPWASGSETQYF
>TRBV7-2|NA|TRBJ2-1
CASSPYVTSGAYNEQFF
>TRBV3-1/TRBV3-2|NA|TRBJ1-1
CASRADRGRTEAFF
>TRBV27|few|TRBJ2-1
CASRGVAGGNIEFF
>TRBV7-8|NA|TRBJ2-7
CASSLGDRGLYEQYF
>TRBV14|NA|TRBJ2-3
CASSQGPQREFLDTQYF
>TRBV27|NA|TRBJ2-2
CASSLAVDYTGELFF
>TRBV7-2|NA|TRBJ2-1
CASRGQVHSYNEQFF
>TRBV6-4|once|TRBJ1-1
CAPLKGGRAGTEAFF
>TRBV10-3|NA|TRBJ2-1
CATTEGGDSYNEQFF
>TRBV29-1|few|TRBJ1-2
CSVNRDGNYGYTF
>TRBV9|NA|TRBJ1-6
CASSRAGQSNSPLHF
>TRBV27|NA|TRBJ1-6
CASSAGTGANSPLHF
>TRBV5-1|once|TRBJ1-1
CASSLVGSRTEAFF
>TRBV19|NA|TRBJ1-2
CASSTGQGGYGYTF
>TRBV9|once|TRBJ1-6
CASSVEGAPSPLHF
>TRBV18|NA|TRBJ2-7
CASSPPNPRGGYEQYF
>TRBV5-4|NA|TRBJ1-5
CASSLAGTGDRPQHF
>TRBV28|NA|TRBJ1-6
CASSISSISGFSPLHF
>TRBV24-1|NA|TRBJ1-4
CATSDLRGGKLFF
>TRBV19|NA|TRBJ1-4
CASSSTGVGEKLFF
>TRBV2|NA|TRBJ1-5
CASSEPQGNQPQHF